The T cell receptor beta chain under discussion was sequenced for a study of shared clonotypes between healthy human individuals. Clones were sequenced by immunoSEQ multiplex PCR, and TCRdb holds only the in-frame ones, with some missing. The sample gives around 2.3 million clones, under 97% of which show up once; more than 0.1% is in the top ten. The CDR3 has 14 amino acids. This receptor was obtained from a man between 18 and 35 years old in good health. The chain employs TRBV21-1 and TRBJ2-7; the table assigns TRBD1, which was not confirmed against the DNA. TRBV21-1 has pseudogene status. The sequencing input was naive CD4+ T cells sorted from blood. Subset described: CD45RA+ positively selected. The CDR3 DNA reads TGTGCCAGCAGCAAAGCCGGGCTAGGGGGCGAGCAGTACTTC. Translated: CASSKAGLGGEQYF.